Given below is one T cell receptor beta chain in context. Its antigen is unidentified. The data derive from a study of beta chain features in type 1 diabetes. Study observations and caveats: There were fewer insertions and more deletions at the VDJ junctions of type 1 diabetes patients. Type 1 diabetes patients showed a moderate but significant shortening of TCRB CDR3s in all four CD4+ subsets.

Expressed TCRB transcripts were sequenced after all isolated RNA was converted to cDNA. The data were produced by immunoSEQ multiplex PCR, yet TCRdb's version contains in-frame clones alone and is incomplete. The sample consists of approximately 50,000 clones, over 40% of them appearing once. Cells sorted by CD45RO/CCR7/CD25/CD127/CD95/CD27 comprised CD4+ naive, central memory, regulatory and stem cell-like memory cells. Purity exceeded 98% in all sorted populations. Germline CDR1 ENHRY, CDR2 SYGVKD. Losses at the gene ends were 5 bases for V and 7 bases for J; bases not matched to a gene: 7. CDR3 length: 14 amino acids.

The chain combines TRBV10-3 with TRBJ1-3; 8 bases agree with TRBD1. The sequencing sample was made of Tregs from blood. The receptor's source is a man under 40 with type 1 diabetes. The CDR3 region has the DNA TGTGCCATCAGTCCCGGGACAGGACAGAACACCATATATTTT. Amino acid sequence: CAISPGTGQNTIYF.